The rows below give T cell receptor beta chains drawn from one sample of a study of T cells in Graves' hyperthyroidism and ophthalmopathy. One entry per CDR3 protein results from TCRdb running MiXCR on the multiplex PCR reads. The sample contains 300,000 to 400,000 distinct CDR3 sequences, about 14% of which appear only once. Sequencing was carried out using blood. These receptors all come from a woman in her thirties with Graves' ophthalmopathy. CDR3s include the opening cysteine and the closing phenylalanine or tryptophan. Each record gives: V gene, clone size, D gene, J gene, CDR3 protein, CDR3 DNA. The D gene is left open where the match is weak. Some rows mark clone size as missing; the rest say once, few, many or name a class of expanded clone.

v_gene: TRBV28; abundance: many; d_gene: .; j_gene: TRBJ2-2; CDR3aa: CASSLTGPNTGELFF; CDR3nt: TGTGCCAGCAGTCTTACAGGGCCGAACACCGGGGAGCTGTTTTTT
v_gene: TRBV5-1; abundance: few; d_gene: TRBD2; j_gene: TRBJ2-3; CDR3aa: CASSWSGGDTDTQYF; CDR3nt: TGCGCCAGCAGCTGGAGCGGGGGGGACACAGATACGCAGTATTTT
v_gene: TRBV18; abundance: many; d_gene: TRBD1; j_gene: TRBJ2-3; CDR3aa: CASSPFGQGATDTQYF; CDR3nt: TGTGCCAGCTCACCATTCGGACAGGGGGCGACAGATACGCAGTATTTT
v_gene: TRBV11-3; abundance: .; d_gene: .; j_gene: TRBJ2-7; CDR3aa: CASSLVQDYEQYF; CDR3nt: TGTGCCAGCAGCTTAGTACAGGACTACGAGCAGTACTTC
v_gene: TRBV5-1; abundance: .; d_gene: TRBD2; j_gene: TRBJ2-3; CDR3aa: CASSPSETSGGADTQYF; CDR3nt: TGCGCCAGCAGCCCCTCGGAGACTAGCGGGGGGGCAGATACGCAGTATTTT
v_gene: TRBV20-1; abundance: many; d_gene: TRBD1; j_gene: TRBJ1-5; CDR3aa: CSAREQGLSNQPQHF; CDR3nt: TGCAGTGCTAGAGAACAGGGGTTGAGCAATCAGCCCCAGCATTTT
v_gene: TRBV6-4; abundance: .; d_gene: TRBD1; j_gene: TRBJ2-1; CDR3aa: CASSERAGGNNEQFF; CDR3nt: TGTGCCAGCAGTGAGAGGGCAGGGGGTAACAATGAGCAGTTCTTC
v_gene: TRBV20-1; abundance: many; d_gene: TRBD2; j_gene: TRBJ2-1; CDR3aa: CSAPLERGLYNEQFF; CDR3nt: TGCAGTGCTCCCCTCGAGCGGGGTCTCTACAATGAGCAGTTCTTC
v_gene: TRBV12-3/TRBV12-4; abundance: many; d_gene: TRBD2; j_gene: TRBJ2-3; CDR3aa: CASSPSGGAYTQYF; CDR3nt: TGTGCCAGCAGTCCCAGCGGGGGGGCATATACGCAGTATTTT
v_gene: TRBV6-1; abundance: .; d_gene: TRBD1; j_gene: TRBJ1-5; CDR3aa: CASSPGTGGTQPQHF; CDR3nt: TGTGCCAGCAGTCCCGGGACAGGGGGCACTCAGCCCCAGCATTTT
v_gene: TRBV7-9; abundance: many; d_gene: .; j_gene: TRBJ2-5; CDR3aa: CASSAGGGRETQYF; CDR3nt: TGTGCCAGCAGCGCCGGGGGAGGTAGAGAGACCCAGTACTTC
v_gene: TRBV5-1; abundance: .; d_gene: .; j_gene: TRBJ2-1; CDR3aa: CASSLTTDMGTNEQFF; CDR3nt: TGCGCCAGCAGCCTTACGACAGACATGGGCACAAATGAGCAGTTCTTC
v_gene: TRBV20-1; abundance: many; d_gene: .; j_gene: TRBJ2-3; CDR3aa: CSASPYAPSTDTQYF; CDR3nt: TGCAGTGCTAGTCCTTACGCCCCCAGCACAGATACGCAGTATTTT
v_gene: TRBV2; abundance: many; d_gene: .; j_gene: TRBJ2-1; CDR3aa: CASSEGTFSSYNEQFF; CDR3nt: TGTGCCAGCAGTGAGGGGACTTTTAGCTCCTACAATGAGCAGTTCTTC
v_gene: TRBV28; abundance: many; d_gene: .; j_gene: TRBJ1-6; CDR3aa: CASSSGPYNSPLHF; CDR3nt: TGTGCCAGCAGTTCAGGGCCCTATAATTCACCCCTCCACTTT
v_gene: TRBV6-1; abundance: few; d_gene: .; j_gene: TRBJ1-2; CDR3aa: CASVPNRDIIYGYTF; CDR3nt: TGTGCCAGCGTCCCTAACCGGGACATTATTTATGGCTACACCTTC
v_gene: TRBV10-3; abundance: few; d_gene: TRBD1; j_gene: TRBJ1-1; CDR3aa: CAINDRGGNTEAFF; CDR3nt: TGTGCCATCAACGACAGGGGCGGGAACACTGAAGCTTTCTTT
v_gene: TRBV4-1; abundance: .; d_gene: TRBD1; j_gene: TRBJ1-2; CDR3aa: CASSRADRGIYGYTF; CDR3nt: TGCGCCAGCAGCCGAGCCGACAGGGGGATCTATGGCTACACCTTC
v_gene: TRBV20-1; abundance: many; d_gene: TRBD1; j_gene: TRBJ1-6; CDR3aa: CSARDRRQGANLSNSPLHF; CDR3nt: TGCAGTGCTAGAGATCGGAGACAGGGGGCTAATCTATCAAATTCACCCCTCCACTTT
v_gene: TRBV7-9; abundance: many; d_gene: TRBD1; j_gene: TRBJ1-3; CDR3aa: CASSHFRDRDYTIYF; CDR3nt: TGTGCCAGCAGCCACTTTCGGGACAGGGACTACACCATATATTTT
v_gene: TRBV20-1; abundance: .; d_gene: TRBD1; j_gene: TRBJ2-1; CDR3aa: CSASPLGQGYEQFF; CDR3nt: TGCAGTGCTAGCCCTCTGGGACAGGGCTATGAGCAGTTCTTC
v_gene: TRBV24-1; abundance: many; d_gene: .; j_gene: TRBJ1-2; CDR3aa: CATSDPYNYGYTF; CDR3nt: TGTGCCACCAGTGATCCCTATAACTATGGCTACACCTTC
v_gene: TRBV29-1; abundance: many; d_gene: TRBD1; j_gene: TRBJ2-7; CDR3aa: CSVEAGQGAYEQYF; CDR3nt: TGCAGCGTTGAGGCGGGACAGGGGGCCTACGAGCAGTACTTC
v_gene: TRBV12-3/TRBV12-4; abundance: .; d_gene: TRBD1; j_gene: TRBJ2-1; CDR3aa: CASSANDRVPYNEQFF; CDR3nt: TGTGCCAGCAGCGCCAACGACAGGGTCCCCTACAATGAGCAGTTCTTC
v_gene: TRBV28; abundance: many; d_gene: .; j_gene: TRBJ2-3; CDR3aa: CASKGTQTSDTQYF; CDR3nt: TGTGCCAGCAAAGGGACACAGACCTCAGATACGCAGTATTTT
v_gene: TRBV20-1; abundance: many; d_gene: TRBD2; j_gene: TRBJ2-3; CDR3aa: CSARGASGDTDTQYF; CDR3nt: TGCAGTGCTAGAGGAGCTAGCGGGGACACAGATACGCAGTATTTT
v_gene: TRBV20-1; abundance: many; d_gene: .; j_gene: TRBJ2-3; CDR3aa: CSARDRPGVDTDTQYF; CDR3nt: TGCAGTGCTAGAGATCGACCGGGGGTGGACACAGATACGCAGTATTTT
v_gene: TRBV6-1; abundance: many; d_gene: .; j_gene: TRBJ1-1; CDR3aa: CASSEADPNTEAFF; CDR3nt: TGTGCCAGCAGTGAAGCGGACCCGAACACTGAAGCTTTCTTT
v_gene: TRBV9; abundance: .; d_gene: .; j_gene: TRBJ2-1; CDR3aa: CASSGQAPNEQFF; CDR3nt: TGTGCCAGCAGCGGGCAGGCTCCCAATGAGCAGTTCTTC
v_gene: TRBV7-8; abundance: many; d_gene: .; j_gene: TRBJ1-4; CDR3aa: CASSLDRLPGEKLFF; CDR3nt: TGTGCCAGCAGCTTAGATCGGCTTCCGGGGGAAAAACTGTTTTTT
v_gene: TRBV5-6; abundance: many; d_gene: .; j_gene: TRBJ2-7; CDR3aa: CASSTGTSYEQYF; CDR3nt: TGTGCCAGCAGCACCGGGACATCCTACGAGCAGTACTTC
v_gene: TRBV28; abundance: many; d_gene: TRBD1; j_gene: TRBJ2-1; CDR3aa: CASRTGGNEQFF; CDR3nt: TGTGCCAGCAGGACAGGGGGGAATGAGCAGTTCTTC
v_gene: TRBV20-1; abundance: many; d_gene: .; j_gene: TRBJ1-1; CDR3aa: CSASEVGVNTEAFF; CDR3nt: TGCAGTGCTAGTGAGGTGGGGGTGAACACTGAAGCTTTCTTT
v_gene: TRBV6-1; abundance: many; d_gene: .; j_gene: TRBJ2-7; CDR3aa: CASSPSDRYEQYF; CDR3nt: TGTGCCAGCAGTCCTTCGGACCGCTACGAGCAGTACTTC
v_gene: TRBV6-1; abundance: many; d_gene: TRBD1; j_gene: TRBJ1-2; CDR3aa: CASSESPSDRVNYGYTF; CDR3nt: TGTGCCAGCAGTGAATCCCCTTCGGACAGGGTAAACTATGGCTACACCTTC